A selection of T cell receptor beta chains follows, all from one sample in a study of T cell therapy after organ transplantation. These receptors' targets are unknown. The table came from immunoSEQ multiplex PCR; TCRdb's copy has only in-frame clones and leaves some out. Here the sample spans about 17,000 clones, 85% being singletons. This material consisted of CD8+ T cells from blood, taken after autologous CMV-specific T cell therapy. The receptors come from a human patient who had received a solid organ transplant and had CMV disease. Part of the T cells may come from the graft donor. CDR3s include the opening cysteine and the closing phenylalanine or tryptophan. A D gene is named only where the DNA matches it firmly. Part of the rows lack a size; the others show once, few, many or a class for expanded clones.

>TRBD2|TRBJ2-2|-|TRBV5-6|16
TGTGCCAGCAGCTTGGCCGAGCGGGGGAACACCGGGGAGCTGTTTTTT
CASSLAERGNTGELFF
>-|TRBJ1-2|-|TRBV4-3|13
TGCGCCAGCAGCCAAGACGGAGACAATGGCTACACCTTC
CASSQDGDNGYTF
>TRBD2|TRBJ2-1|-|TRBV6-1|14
TGTGCCACTCCGGGACTAGCGGGGGTAGGTGAGCAGTTCTTC
CATPGLAGVGEQFF
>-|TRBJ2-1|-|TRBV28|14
TGTGCCAGCAGTTCACCGGGGCCATACAATGAGCAGTTCTTC
CASSSPGPYNEQFF
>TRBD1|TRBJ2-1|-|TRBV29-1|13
TGCAGCGTCGAGGACAGGTTATACAATGAGCAGTTCTTC
CSVEDRLYNEQFF
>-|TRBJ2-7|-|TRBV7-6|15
TGTGCCAGCAGCTCGGGGGTAGGGTTTGGCTACGAGCAGTACTTC
CASSSGVGFGYEQYF
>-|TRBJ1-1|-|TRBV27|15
TGTGCCAGCAGTTTAGCAGGGGCGCGTGCCACTGAAGCTTTCTTT
CASSLAGARATEAFF
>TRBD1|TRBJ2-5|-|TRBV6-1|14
TGTGCCAGCAGTTCCGGGACAGGGGGGGAGACCCAGTACTTC
CASSSGTGGETQYF
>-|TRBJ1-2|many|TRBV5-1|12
TGCGCCAGCAGTAGGGCATCCTATGGCTACACCTTC
CASSRASYGYTF
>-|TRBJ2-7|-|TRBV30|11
TGTGCCTGGAGTGGTGGGGGAGAGCAGTACTTC
CAWSGGGEQYF
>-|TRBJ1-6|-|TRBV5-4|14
TGTGCCAGCAGCTTCGACACAAATAATTCACCCCTCCACTTT
CASSFDTNNSPLHF
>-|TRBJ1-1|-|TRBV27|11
TGTGCCGGAATTCGGAGCGAAGCAGCTTTCTTT
CAGIRSEAAFF
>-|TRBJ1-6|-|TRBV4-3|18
TGCGCCAGCAGCCAAGATCTCCCGCCGAGCTCCTATAATTCACCCCTCCACTTT
CASSQDLPPSSYNSPLHF
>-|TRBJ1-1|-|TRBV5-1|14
TGCGCCAGCAGCTTGCTGCCCAAGAACACTGAAGCTTTCTTT
CASSLLPKNTEAFF
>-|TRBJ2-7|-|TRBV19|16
TGTGCCAGTAGCCCATTTCTGATCTCGGAACACTACGAGCAGTACTTC
CASSPFLISEHYEQYF
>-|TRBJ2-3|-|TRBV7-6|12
TGTGCCAGCAGCTTGGAGGCTAATACGCAGTATTTT
CASSLEANTQYF
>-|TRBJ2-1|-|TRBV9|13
TGTGCCAGCAGCGTAACGCCCTACAATGAGCAGTTCTTC
CASSVTPYNEQFF
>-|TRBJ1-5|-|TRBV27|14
TGTGCCAGCAGTTTTGGGGGCTCGGGGCAGCCCCAGCATTTT
CASSFGGSGQPQHF
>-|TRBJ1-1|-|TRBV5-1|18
TGCGCCAGCAGCTTGGGGCTCTGGTCAGGGAGTCGTTTAGCTGAAGCTTTCTTT
CASSLGLWSGSRLAEAFF
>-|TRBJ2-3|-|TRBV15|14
TGTGCCACCAGCAGAGAAAGACTCACAGATACGCAGTATTTT
CATSRERLTDTQYF
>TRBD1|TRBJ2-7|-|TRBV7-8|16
TGTGCCAGCAGCTTAGCTAGGGACAGCCCAAACTACGAGCAGTACTTC
CASSLARDSPNYEQYF
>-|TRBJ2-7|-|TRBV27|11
TGTGCCAGCAGTCAGGGCTACGAGCAGTACTTC
CASSQGYEQYF
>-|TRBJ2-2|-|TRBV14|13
TGTGCCAGCAGCCAAGTTTTCACCGGGGAGCTGTTTTTT
CASSQVFTGELFF
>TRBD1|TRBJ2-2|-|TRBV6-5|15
TGTGCCAGCAGTCCCCAGGGGGCGATCACCGGGGAGCTGTTTTTT
CASSPQGAITGELFF
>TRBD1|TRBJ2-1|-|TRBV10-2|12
TGCGCCAGCATGGGACAGGGCGATGAGCAGTTCTTC
CASMGQGDEQFF
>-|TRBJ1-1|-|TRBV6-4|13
TGTGCCAGCAGTGACTTAGTGAACACTGAAGCTTTCTTT
CASSDLVNTEAFF
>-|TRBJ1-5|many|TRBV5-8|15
TGTGCCAGCACGTCGGAGGGATATAGCAATCAGCCCCAGCATTTT
CASTSEGYSNQPQHF
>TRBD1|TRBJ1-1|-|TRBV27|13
TGTGCCAGCAGTGCGGACAGGTCCTATGAAGCTTTCTTT
CASSADRSYEAFF
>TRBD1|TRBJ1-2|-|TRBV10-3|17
TGTGCCATCAGTGAGCGCACCGACAGGGCAGAAGGAAAGGGCTACACCTTC
CAISERTDRAEGKGYTF